Presented here are 6 T cell receptor beta chains from one specimen sequenced in a study of blood T cell repertoires in COVID-19. Produced via immunoSEQ multiplex PCR; TCRdb's table is partial and in-frame only. The sample yields fewer than 150,000 clones, just over 75% seen once. The specimen sequenced was peripheral blood. The source is a human donor in a cohort sampled during active COVID-19.

V usage is TRBV14 and J usage is TRBJ1-2, with a tentative D call TRBD1 (5 bases). Trimming shortened V by 4 bases and J by 8 bases, and 20 bases separated the two germline ends. CDR1 and CDR2 from the germline V gene are SGHDN and FVKESK. The CDR3 totals 15 residues. The DNA for the CDR3 is TGTGCCAGCAGCCGTTTGGGGGGTCAGAATCAAGGCTACACCTTC. Its protein product is CASSRLGGQNQGYTF. The full variable domain, completed using reference TRBV14 and TRBJ1-2, is EAGVTQFPSHSVIEKGQTVTLRCDPISGHDNLYWYRRVMGKEIKFLLHFVKESKQDESGMPNNRFLAERTGGTYSTLKVQPAELEDSGVYFCASSRLGGQNQGYTFGSGTRLTVV.

The chain links TRBV11-2 to TRBJ2-3; D remains ambiguous. The CDR3 runs to 15 residues. The V end lost 1 base, the J end lost 1 base, and 9 bases lay between the germline ends. From germline, CDR1 is SGHAT and CDR2 FQNNGV. The CDR3 protein is CASSLAGRRTDTQYF. Here the CDR3 DNA reads TGTGCCAGCAGCTTAGCAGGCAGGCGCACAGATACGCAGTATTTT.

The rearrangement uses TRBV5-1 and TRBJ2-3, with a possible D match to TRBD2 (6 bases). The V and J ends lost 0 bases and 4 bases respectively, with 15 bases between them. The CDR3 length is 16 residues. Per germline, CDR1 SGHRS and CDR2 YFSETQ. DNA for the CDR3: TGCGCCAGCAGCTTGGCCGGGGCGGGGACCGCAGATACGCAGTATTTT. It yields the protein CASSLAGAGTADTQYF.

The chain couples TRBV7-9 to TRBJ2-7; D remains ambiguous. V lost 5 bases and J lost 0, with 8 bases in between. The CDR3 consists of 13 residues. The germline V gene has CDR1 SEHNR and CDR2 FQNEAQ (reference sequence). The CDR3 sequence: CASSPVSSYEQYF. The CDR3 DNA follows: TGTGCCAGCAGCCCGGTATCCTCCTACGAGCAGTACTTC.

The gene calls are TRBV12-3 or TRBV12-4 and TRBJ1-5; maybe TRBD1 (6 bases). Trimming shortened V by 10 bases and J by 7 bases, and 14 bases separated the two germline ends. The CDR3 runs to 12 residues. The chain's CDR3 is CATRTAGQPQHF. The CDR3 DNA reads as TGTGCCACCCGGACAGCCGGGCAGCCCCAGCATTTT.

The chain links TRBV29-1 to TRBJ2-3; 7 nucleotides match TRBD2. CDR1 SQVTM and CDR2 ANQGSEA come from the germline V gene. Trimming at V came to 4 bases and at J to 3 bases, leaving 4 bases not matched to a gene. The CDR3 is 13 amino acids. The CDR3 DNA reads as TGCAGCGTTGGCGGGGGTAGAACAGATACGCAGTATTTT. Translation gives CSVGGGRTDTQYF.